This T cell receptor (beta chain) was retrieved from a study of molecular identifiers for immune sequencing clone quantification. Study results and limitations: Clones above 20 RNA copies held over 98% of effector molecules, under 1% in naive cells.

Using its own MiXCR run on the PCR reads, TCRdb lists one record per CDR3 protein. This sample has fewer than 45,000 distinct CDR3 sequences, with approximately 18% found just once. The V and J ends lost 1 base and 2 bases, in that order; junction bases with no gene match: 12. Germline CDR1 and CDR2: SGHRS and YFSETQ. This CDR3 region has 17 residues. Sorting was used to obtain naive CD8 T cells (CD8+CD4-CCR7+CD45RA+). This clonotype showed up many times. Its specificity is unknown. The chain couples TRBV5-1 to TRBJ2-7; 7 bases agree with TRBD1. Sequenced sample: naive CD8+ T cells from blood, with Jurkat cell RNA spiked in. As to subset: FACS-sorted CD8+CD4-CCR7+CD45RA+ naive T cells. The receptor was isolated from a human donor in good health. Some libraries in this study had Jurkat cell RNA spiked in. The DNA for the CDR3 is TGCGCCAGCAGCTTGTATTCCTCTGGGCAGGGGGCCTACGAGCAGTACTTC. As protein: CASSLYSSGQGAYEQYF.